This T cell receptor (beta chain) came from a study of blood T cell repertoires in COVID-19. The table came from immunoSEQ multiplex PCR; TCRdb's copy has only in-frame clones and leaves some out. The table includes about 300,000 clones, around 87% detected once. The V and J ends lost 6 bases and 2 bases respectively, with 15 bases between them. There are 15 residues in the CDR3. The germline CDR1 and CDR2 sequences are SNHLY and FYNNEI. The V and J genes are TRBV2 and TRBJ2-3; the D gene is possibly TRBD2 (5 bases). The sequence was collected from a woman aged 40 to 50 who had recovered from COVID-19. The sequenced sample consisted of peripheral blood. CDR3 sequence: CASRTRLRSTDTQYF. DNA of the CDR3: TGTGCCAGCAGGACCCGACTACGCTCCACAGATACGCAGTATTTT.